The subject of this entry is one T cell receptor (beta chain). The data were taken from a study of PD-L1 blockade in urothelial cancer. This CDR3 region has 11 residues. Trimming cost V 7 bases and J 9 bases, with 10 bases left between them. The germline gives CDR1 WSHSY, CDR2 SAAADI. Generated by immunoSEQ multiplex PCR, the TCRdb table keeps only in-frame clones and is missing some. This sample yields approximately 37,000 clones, of which about 83% are seen a single time; 15% to 20% belongs to the top ten. For each patient, 1 to 8 samples were obtained, pretreatment and on-treatment. Sequenced here: PBMCs, sampled around atezolizumab (anti-PD-L1) treatment. The rearrangement uses TRBV10-2 and TRBJ1-5; no clear D. The source of this sequence is a man aged 60-69 years with urothelial cancer. CDR3 sequence reads: CASTVPGPQHF. CDR3 coding DNA: TGCGCCAGCACTGTTCCGGGGCCCCAGCATTTT.